A selection of T cell receptor beta chains follows, all from one sample in a study of spatial heterogeneity in lung cancer. TCRdb fed the 5' RACE reads into MiXCR, producing one record per CDR3 protein. The sample holds 20,000 to 25,000 distinct CDR3 sequences, around 6% seen once. Sequences were derived from lung tumor tissue, sampled at surgery. The receptors were gathered from a male donor with early-stage non-small cell lung cancer. CDR3s include the opening cysteine and the closing phenylalanine or tryptophan. D genes are given only for firm matches. Clone size is shown for a subset of rows, as once, few, many or a class of expanded clone.

>-|TRBV28|-|TRBJ2-7
CASSVTGGPGEQYF
TGTGCCAGCAGTGTTACCGGGGGGCCGGGCGAGCAGTACTTC
>-|TRBV28|many|TRBJ1-1
CASSLIRQGQAFF
TGTGCCAGCAGTTTAATTAGGCAGGGGCAAGCTTTCTTT
>-|TRBV29-1|few|TRBJ1-1
CSVVGPRGNTEAFF
TGCAGCGTCGTGGGGCCCCGGGGGAACACTGAAGCTTTCTTT
>-|TRBV11-3|few|TRBJ2-2
CASSLFGGTGELFF
TGTGCCAGCAGCTTATTCGGGGGAACCGGGGAGCTGTTTTTT
>TRBD2|TRBV7-9|many|TRBJ2-3
CASIAGMGDTQYF
TGTGCCAGCATAGCGGGAATGGGAGATACGCAGTATTTT
>-|TRBV7-3|few|TRBJ2-7
CASSLGDSYEQYF
TGTGCCAGCAGCTTAGGGGATTCCTACGAGCAGTACTTC
>-|TRBV9|many|TRBJ1-2
CASSSRGRWGYTF
TGTGCCAGCAGCTCCCGGGGGAGGTGGGGCTACACCTTC
>-|TRBV7-2|many|TRBJ2-2
CASHRGAPGTGELFF
TGTGCCAGCCACCGGGGGGCGCCGGGCACCGGGGAGCTGTTTTTT
>TRBD2|TRBV4-2|few|TRBJ2-1
CASSHLLAGVYNEQFF
TGTGCCAGCAGCCACCTACTAGCGGGGGTCTACAATGAGCAGTTCTTC
>-|TRBV12-3/TRBV12-4|many|TRBJ1-2
CASSPGSLLGYTF
TGTGCCAGCAGTCCAGGGTCGTTGCTTGGCTACACCTTC
>TRBD2|TRBV28|-|TRBJ2-1
CATVAREANNEQFF
TGTGCCACCGTAGCGCGGGAGGCCAACAATGAGCAGTTCTTC
>-|TRBV4-1|-|TRBJ1-3
CASSQEGGSSGNTIYF
TGCGCCAGCAGCCAAGAAGGCGGTAGCTCTGGAAACACCATATATTTT
>-|TRBV5-6|-|TRBJ1-2
CASSPQTRTRGYTF
TGTGCCAGCAGCCCCCAGACCCGGACCAGGGGCTACACCTTC
>TRBD1|TRBV12-3/TRBV12-4|many|TRBJ1-3
CASSFAGGGNTIYF
TGTGCCAGCAGTTTTGCAGGGGGTGGAAACACCATATATTTT
>TRBD2|TRBV20-1|many|TRBJ2-5
CSARRLALQETQYF
TGCAGTGCTAGACGACTAGCGCTCCAAGAGACCCAGTACTTC
>TRBD2|TRBV5-1|many|TRBJ2-1
CASSLSTSGEYNEQFF
TGCGCCAGCAGCTTGAGTACTAGCGGAGAATACAATGAGCAGTTCTTC
>-|TRBV12-3/TRBV12-4|many|TRBJ1-6
CASSQGPSPLHF
TGTGCCAGCAGCCAAGGTCCTTCACCCCTCCACTTT
>-|TRBV3-1|many|TRBJ1-6
CASSPGPRNSPLHF
TGTGCCAGCAGCCCCGGACCAAGGAATTCACCCCTCCACTTT
>TRBD1|TRBV24-1|many|TRBJ2-1
CATSDEQGHEQFF
TGTGCCACCAGTGATGAACAGGGGCATGAGCAGTTCTTC
>TRBD2|TRBV3-1|few|TRBJ2-1
CASSRAGSSYNEQFF
TGTGCCAGCAGCCGAGCGGGGAGCTCCTACAATGAGCAGTTCTTC
>TRBD2|TRBV7-7|-|TRBJ2-2
CASSLESLAGGNTGELFF
TGTGCCAGCAGCTTAGAAAGTCTAGCGGGAGGAAACACCGGGGAGCTGTTTTTT
>-|TRBV5-1|many|TRBJ2-5
CASSFGRDQETQYF
TGCGCCAGCAGCTTCGGCAGGGACCAAGAGACCCAGTACTTC
>TRBD1|TRBV4-3|many|TRBJ2-7
CASSQAGTGGAGQYF
TGCGCCAGCAGCCAAGCTGGGACAGGGGGCGCGGGGCAGTACTTC
>TRBD1|TRBV5-5|few|TRBJ1-2
CASSLDAPWLTDRQYGYTF
TGTGCCAGCAGCTTGGACGCCCCCTGGCTTACGGACAGGCAGTATGGCTACACCTTC
>-|TRBV27|many|TRBJ1-1
CASRRRADMNTEAFF
TGTGCCAGTAGAAGGAGAGCAGACATGAACACTGAAGCTTTCTTT
>-|TRBV28|many|TRBJ1-4
CASSPPRGKLFF
TGTGCCAGCAGCCCGCCGAGGGGAAAACTGTTTTTT
>-|TRBV6-2/TRBV6-3|few|TRBJ2-3
CASSYSGVWSTDTQYF
TGTGCCAGCAGTTACTCGGGGGTGTGGTCCACAGATACGCAGTATTTT
>-|TRBV5-5|many|TRBJ1-4
CASSFPGTTNEKLFF
TGTGCCAGCAGCTTCCCGGGGACAACTAATGAAAAACTGTTTTTT
>-|TRBV28|many|TRBJ2-4
CASSFPGGDKNIQYF
TGTGCCAGCAGTTTCCCCGGGGGCGACAAAAACATTCAGTACTTC
>TRBD2|TRBV4-1|-|TRBJ2-7
CASSQDTSGGSESF
TGCGCCAGCAGCCAAGATACTAGCGGGGGATCTGAAAGCTTC
>TRBD2|TRBV7-2|-|TRBJ2-1
CASSSRTSEYNEQFF
TGTGCCAGCAGCTCGCGGACTAGCGAATACAATGAGCAGTTCTTC
>-|TRBV24-1|many|TRBJ2-7
CATSGQSYEQYF
TGTGCCACCAGTGGCCAGTCCTACGAGCAGTACTTC
>-|TRBV11-2|medium-sized|TRBJ2-5
CASSLGPPGPKETQYF
TGTGCCAGCAGCTTAGGTCCTCCGGGTCCTAAAGAGACCCAGTACTTC
>-|TRBV28|many|TRBJ1-1
CASGSHREAFF
TGTGCCAGCGGTTCTCACAGAGAAGCTTTCTTT
>-|TRBV6-6|many|TRBJ2-7
CASEGRHEQYF
TGTGCCAGCGAAGGGAGACACGAGCAGTACTTC
>-|TRBV9|many|TRBJ1-6
CASSVAGVDNSPLHF
TGTGCCAGCAGCGTAGCAGGGGTAGATAATTCACCCCTCCACTTT
>-|TRBV5-5|few|TRBJ1-1
CATTRAPGTEAFF
TGTGCCACCACCCGGGCCCCCGGCACTGAAGCTTTCTTT
>-|TRBV7-8|medium-sized|TRBJ1-1
CASSLTEGTEAFF
TGTGCCAGCAGCTTGACCGAAGGTACTGAAGCTTTCTTT
>TRBD1|TRBV4-1|many|TRBJ2-4
CASSTDRGSNIAKNIQYF
TGCGCCAGCAGCACGGACAGGGGGTCTAATATAGCCAAAAACATTCAGTACTTC
>TRBD1|TRBV27|many|TRBJ2-7
CASSFDRAYEQYF
TGTGCCAGCAGTTTCGACAGGGCCTACGAGCAGTACTTC
>-|TRBV29-1|-|TRBJ2-3
CSVEGGKVADTQYF
TGCAGCGTTGAGGGCGGGAAGGTCGCAGATACGCAGTATTTT
>-|TRBV6-5|many|TRBJ2-1
CASSNTRGGDEQFF
TGTGCCAGCAGTAACACCAGGGGAGGGGATGAGCAGTTCTTC
>-|TRBV6-6|many|TRBJ2-7
CASERNSYEQYF
TGTGCCAGCGAGCGGAACTCCTACGAGCAGTACTTC
>-|TRBV6-5|-|TRBJ2-7
CASSYSRRGGYEQYF
TGTGCCAGCAGTTACTCACGAAGGGGGGGGTACGAGCAGTACTTC
>-|TRBV28|-|TRBJ2-7
CASSPDSLLSSYEQYF
TGTGCCAGCAGCCCCGACAGCCTACTAAGCTCCTACGAGCAGTACTTC
>TRBD2|TRBV6-6|few|TRBJ2-7
CASRESGRAAEQYF
TGTGCCAGCAGAGAAAGCGGGAGGGCCGCTGAGCAGTACTTC
>-|TRBV7-2|many|TRBJ2-3
CASSRTRRIQQDTQYF
TGTGCCAGCAGCCGCACGCGGCGGATCCAGCAAGATACGCAGTATTTT
>-|TRBV5-4|medium-sized|TRBJ2-6
CASSGGTAGANVLTF
TGTGCCAGCAGCGGAGGGACAGCTGGGGCCAACGTCCTGACTTTC
>-|TRBV7-9|many|TRBJ2-7
CASSLEVGSSYEQYF
TGTGCCAGCAGCTTAGAGGTCGGTAGCTCCTACGAGCAGTACTTC
>TRBD1|TRBV3-1|medium-sized|TRBJ2-7
CASSQAGTGVPYEQYF
TGTGCCAGCAGCCAAGCTGGAACAGGGGTCCCGTACGAGCAGTACTTC
>TRBD1|TRBV20-1|many|TRBJ2-1
CSASRGLQFF
TGCAGTGCTAGTAGGGGGCTCCAGTTCTTC
>-|TRBV7-9|-|TRBJ2-1
CASSFGDEQFF
TGTGCCAGCAGCTTTGGAGATGAGCAGTTCTTC
>TRBD2|TRBV28|medium-sized|TRBJ2-1
CASSFAGGPYNEQFF
TGTGCCAGCAGTTTTGCGGGGGGCCCCTACAATGAGCAGTTCTTC
>TRBD2|TRBV24-1|many|TRBJ2-3
CATGRGTDTQYF
TGTGCCACCGGGAGGGGCACAGATACGCAGTATTTT
>-|TRBV5-8|medium-sized|TRBJ1-6
CASSFHPGASSYNSPLHF
TGTGCCAGCAGCTTTCACCCGGGGGCAAGCTCCTATAATTCACCCCTCCACTTT
>TRBD1|TRBV11-2|many|TRBJ1-6
CASSKTGGNDNSPLHF
TGTGCCAGCAGCAAGACAGGGGGCAACGATAATTCACCCCTCCACTTT
>-|TRBV18|-|TRBJ2-1
CASSPRLGTQYNEQFF
TGTGCCAGCTCACCCCGGTTGGGCACCCAGTACAATGAACAGTTCTTC
>TRBD2|TRBV5-4|medium-sized|TRBJ2-2
CASSSPSGSNTGELFF
TGTGCCAGCAGCTCCCCTAGCGGCTCGAACACCGGGGAGCTGTTTTTT
>TRBD1|TRBV6-1|few|TRBJ1-5
CATDTGGRNQPQHF
TGTGCCACCGACACAGGGGGGAGAAATCAGCCCCAGCATTTT